The source of this T cell receptor (beta chain) is a study of T cells in Graves' hyperthyroidism and ophthalmopathy. This clonotype was seen ten or more times. CDR1 is GTSNPN, CDR2 SVGIG, per germline (reference sequence). The CDR3 contains 14 residues. The V end lost 0 bases, the J end lost 3 bases, and 9 bases lay between the germline ends. Authors of the study amplified TCR beta CDR3 regions from RNA transcripts. HTBI primers were the set used in a first-round RT-PCR of the TCR CDR3. TCRdb re-derived calls from the multiplex PCR reads in MiXCR, one entry per CDR3 protein. Of around 520,000 distinct CDR3 sequences listed, about 15% are singletons.

The sample was blood. This clonotype originated in a woman between 35 and 50 years old with Graves' hyperthyroidism. The rearrangement uses TRBV30 and TRBJ2-1; the D is unclear. The CDR3 coding sequence is TGTGCCTGGAGTGTACATGGGGTCTACAATGAGCAGTTCTTC. Its translation: CAWSVHGVYNEQFF.